What follows are 21 T cell receptor beta chains derived from one specimen sequenced in a study of low-dose radiotherapy and immunotherapy resistance in tumors. TRAV- and TRBV-specific primers, spanning alpha and beta chains, primed first-strand cDNA. TCRs were put through approximately 20 PCR cycles of amplification with Phusion. A constant-region primer and the V-primer adapter served as the primer pair. TCRdb analysed the reads with MiXCR anew, one entry per CDR3 protein. Of 15,000 or so distinct CDR3 sequences listed, roughly 52% are singletons. These receptors originate from a human donor with advanced metastatic prostate, ovarian, gallbladder or colorectal cancer (not recorded which). This table probably holds off-target reads from a library built for another chain.

The V gene is TRBV11-2, the J gene TRBJ2-1; the match to TRBD2 covers 11 bases. Germline CDR1 and CDR2: SGHAT and FQNNGV. J lost 6 bases, V lost 5 bases, and 3 bases had no gene match. The CDR3 sequence is 14 residues long. CDR3 in DNA: TGTGCCAGCAGCAATAGCGGGAGGGCCAATGAGCAGTTCTTC. Amino acids: CASSNSGRANEQFF. The full variable domain, its missing parts supplied by reference TRBV11-2 and TRBJ2-1, is EAGVAQSPRYKIIEKRQSVAFWCNPISGHATLYWYQQILGQGPKLLIQFQNNGVVDDSQLPKDRFSAERLKGVDSTLKIQPAKLEDSAVYLCASSNSGRANEQFFGPGTRLTVL.

The chain uses TRBV6-5 and TRBJ2-2; D unclear. Trimming took off 6 bases at V and 1 base at J, with 6 bases between the two ends. Germline-derived CDR1 and CDR2 are MNHEY and SVGAGI. The CDR3 is made up of 13 amino acids. The CDR3 sequence: CASRLRNTGELFF. In DNA, the CDR3 is TGTGCCAGCAGACTAAGGAACACCGGGGAGCTGTTTTTT.

This chain connects TRBV7-2 to TRBJ2-5; possibly TRBD2 for D (5 bases). Trimming pared 1 base from V and 5 bases from J, leaving 11 bases between. The CDR3 has 14 residues. Germline V gene sequence: CDR1 SGHTA, CDR2 FQGNSA. The CDR3 region is CASSLVAGRETQYF. DNA for the CDR3: TGTGCCAGCAGCTTAGTGGCGGGCCGCGAGACCCAGTACTTC.

This clonotype occurred a few times. The rearrangement joins TRBV2 to TRBJ2-3, with 11 positions matching TRBD1. Germline lookup yields CDR1 SNHLY and CDR2 FYNNEI. The ends lost 6 bases at V and 0 bases at J; junction bases unmatched: 5. This CDR3 region has 16 residues. Here the CDR3 reads CASSRTGGDSTDTQYF. In nucleotides, the CDR3 is TGTGCCAGCAGCAGGACAGGGGGCGATAGCACAGATACGCAGTATTTT.

V is TRBV5-5 and J is TRBJ2-2; 9 bases align to TRBD1. The CDR3 totals 17 residues. Germline CDR1 and CDR2: SGHKS and YYEKEE (reference sequence). V was clipped by 2 bases and J by 6 bases; unmatched bases: 11. The CDR3 loop reads CASSFGTGYNLPGELFF. The CDR3 bases are TGTGCCAGCAGCTTCGGGACAGGGTATAATCTCCCCGGGGAGCTGTTTTTT. Full variable domain (remainder filled in from reference TRBV5-5 and TRBJ2-2): DAGVTQSPTHLIKTRGQQVTLRCSPISGHKSVSWYQQVLGQGPQFIFQYYEKEERGRGNFPDRFSARQFPNYSSELNVNALLLGDSALYLCASSFGTGYNLPGELFFGEGSRLTVL.

The J gene is TRBJ2-5, the V gene TRBV5-4; D remains ambiguous. The CDR3 spans 13 residues. V lost 4 bases and J lost 4, with 11 bases in between. CDR1 and CDR2 (germline): SGHNT, YYREEE (reference sequence). The CDR3 region is CASSLVGRETQYF. The DNA for the CDR3 is TGTGCCAGCAGCCTAGTCGGTAGAGAGACCCAGTACTTC.

This clonotype was picked up a small number of times. The chain employs TRBV20-1 and TRBJ2-3; D is ambiguous. The CDR3 extends over 11 amino acids. Germline CDR1 reads DFQATT; CDR2 reads SNEGSKA (reference sequence). V was pared by 6 bases and J by 2 bases, with 6 bases between. CDR3 sequence reads: CSAVPTDTQYF. The CDR3 coding sequence is TGCAGTGCAGTCCCCACAGATACGCAGTATTTT.

In this sample, this clonotype turned up a few times. The rearrangement joins TRBV20-1 to TRBJ2-1; D might be TRBD2 (6 bases). Germline V gene lookup returns CDR1 DFQATT and CDR2 SNEGSKA (reference sequence). CDR3 length: 14 residues. V dropped 5 bases and J dropped 2 bases, with 13 bases sitting between them. CDR3: CSARPGDAYNEQFF. CDR3 coding DNA: TGCAGTGCTCGACCGGGGGACGCCTACAATGAGCAGTTCTTC.

This clonotype showed up just a few times. The chain employs TRBV7-2 and TRBJ1-2; 9 nucleotides agree with TRBD1. J gave up 7 bases and V 4 bases, and 7 bases lay outside the gene matches. Germline CDR1 and CDR2: SGHTA and FQGNSA. This CDR3 has 14 residues. In nucleotides, the CDR3 is TGTGCCAGCAGCTCTAGGTGGACAGGGGTTGGCTACACCTTC. It specifies CASSSRWTGVGYTF. Combining the CDR3 with reference TRBV7-2 and TRBJ1-2 gives the whole variable domain GAGVSQSPSNKVTEKGKDVELRCDPISGHTALYWYRQSLGQGLEFLIYFQGNSAPDKSGLPSDRFSAERTGGSVSTLTIQRTQQEDSAVYLCASSSRWTGVGYTFGSGTRLTVV.

J is TRBJ2-3 and V is TRBV9; tentative D call: TRBD1 (5 bases). V dropped 3 bases and J dropped 6 bases, with 26 bases sitting between them. The V gene's germline CDR1 is SGDLS and CDR2 YYNGEE. There are 18 residues in the CDR3. CDR3 sequence reads: CASSGSPGQTIALDTQYF. The CDR3, as DNA: TGTGCCAGCAGCGGGAGTCCTGGACAAACCATTGCATTGGATACGCAGTATTTT.

This sequence joins TRBV19 and TRBJ1-6, with D hard to call. Trimming removed 9 bases from V and 9 bases from J, with 9 bases in between. The CDR3 loop spans 11 amino acids. Germline-derived CDR1 and CDR2 are LNHDA and SQIVND (reference sequence). The CDR3 nucleotides read TGTGCCAGCCAGAAAGGTTCACCCCTCCACTTT. Protein: CASQKGSPLHF.

A few counts support this clonotype. The rearrangement uses TRBV5-4 and TRBJ2-7; tentative D call: TRBD2 (5 bases). Trimming removed 4 bases at V and 0 bases at J, with 11 bases between. Germline V gives CDR1 SGHNT, CDR2 YYREEE (reference sequence). The length of the CDR3 is 14 residues. CDR3 protein: CASSPRGPSYEQYF. The CDR3 nucleotides read TGTGCCAGCAGCCCGAGAGGGCCCTCCTACGAGCAGTACTTC.

The chain has TRBV20-1 and TRBJ1-5; no clear D gene. The CDR3 contains 11 residues. The germline CDR1 and CDR2 sequences are DFQATT and SNEGSKA (reference sequence). V lost 4 bases, J lost 3 bases, and 4 bases lay in between. CDR3 loop: CSAKDNQPQHF. Here the CDR3 DNA reads TGCAGTGCTAAAGACAATCAGCCCCAGCATTTT.

The chain links TRBV28 to TRBJ2-1; D ambiguous. CDR1 MDHEN and CDR2 SYDVKM come from the germline V gene. CDR3 length: 14 amino acids. Between the trimmed V and J ends, which lost 1 base and 5 bases, there was a span of 9 bases. CDR3 region: CASSLSRGHNEQFF. The CDR3 DNA reads TGTGCCAGCAGTTTATCCCGCGGCCACAATGAGCAGTTCTTC.

This clonotype was detected only a few times. The chain has TRBV4-2 and TRBJ1-1; D remains ambiguous. Germline V gives CDR1 LGHNA, CDR2 YNFKEQ. V was clipped by 1 base and J by 4 bases, with 13 bases between them. The CDR3 extends over 15 amino acids. CDR3 bases: TGTGCCAGCAGCCAAGTAGACGGAGAGAGCACTGAAGCTTTCTTT. Its protein is CASSQVDGESTEAFF.

The rearrangement joins TRBV5-6 to TRBJ1-2; D possibly corresponds to TRBD1 (5 bases). Germline V lookup: CDR1 SGHDT, CDR2 YYEEEE. The CDR3 consists of 14 residues. Trimming took 4 bases from V and 4 from J, leaving 14 bases between them. CDR3 protein: CASSGGRQLYGYTF. In DNA form, the CDR3 reads TGTGCCAGCAGCGGGGGAAGACAGCTCTATGGCTACACCTTC.

The chain recombines TRBV5-1 with TRBJ2-1; D unclear. The V gene lost 4 bases and the J gene lost 5 bases, with 10 bases spanning the gap. The germline V gene has CDR1 SGHRS and CDR2 YFSETQ. CDR3 length: 13 amino acids. CDR3 in DNA: TGCGCCAGCAGCACCCCTATAAACAATGAGCAGTTCTTC. This encodes CASSTPINNEQFF. The full variable domain, its missing parts supplied by reference TRBV5-1 and TRBJ2-1, is KAGVTQTPRYLIKTRGQQVTLSCSPISGHRSVSWYQQTPGQGLQFLFEYFSETQRNKGNFPGRFSGRQFSNSRSEMNVSTLELGDSALYLCASSTPINNEQFFGPGTRLTVL.

This chain links TRBV29-1 with TRBJ2-7; 10 nucleotides match TRBD2. The CDR3 is made up of 13 amino acids. The V gene end was trimmed by 4 bases and the J gene end by 3 bases; junction bases not matched to a gene: 3. Per germline, CDR1 SQVTM and CDR2 ANQGSEA. CDR3 sequence reads: CSVVSGGDYEQYF. CDR3 nucleotides: TGCAGCGTTGTCAGCGGGGGGGACTACGAGCAGTACTTC.

The chain couples TRBV5-1 to TRBJ2-1; D is unclear. CDR3 length: 15 residues. CDR1 SGHRS and CDR2 YFSETQ come from the germline V gene. With 2 bases removed from V and 1 base from J, the gap between germline ends came to 10 bases. The CDR3 is CASSLSAESYNEQFF. The CDR3 DNA reads TGCGCCAGCAGCTTAAGTGCGGAGTCCTACAATGAGCAGTTCTTC.

V usage is TRBV5-4 and J usage is TRBJ1-5; D is ambiguous. The germline V gene encodes CDR1 SGHNT and CDR2 YYREEE (reference sequence). V lost 0 bases and J 6 bases, leaving 4 bases between the germline ends. This CDR3 contains 12 residues. The CDR3 here is CASSLVGQPQHF. In DNA, the CDR3 is TGTGCCAGCAGCTTGGTGGGTCAGCCCCAGCATTTT. Combining the CDR3 with reference TRBV5-4 and TRBJ1-5 gives the whole variable domain ETGVTQSPTHLIKTRGQQVTLRCSSQSGHNTVSWYQQALGQGPQFIFQYYREEENGRGNFPPRFSGLQFPNYSSELNVNALELDDSALYLCASSLVGQPQHFGDGTRLSIL.

This clonotype was recorded a few times. CDR3: CASTRGETQYF. CDR3 sequence (DNA): TGTGCCAGTACAAGGGGAGAGACCCAGTACTTC. The genes are TRBV21-1 and TRBJ2-5; the DNA was not used to check the table's D call, TRBD1. TRBV21-1 is deemed a pseudogene. The length of the CDR3 is 11 residues.